Listed below are T cell receptor beta chains from one sample, sequenced in a study of blood T cell repertoires in COVID-19. The table came from immunoSEQ multiplex PCR; TCRdb's copy has only in-frame clones and leaves some out. The sample records around 200,000 clones, 87% being singletons. Input material: PBMCs or T cells enriched from blood (not recorded which). The receptor source for this set is a man aged 18-30 years with acute COVID-19. Each CDR3 is given with its conserved first and last residue. The D gene is left open where the match is weak. Only part of the rows carry a size: once, few, many, or a class if the clone is expanded.

clone_size d_call j_call v_call cdr3_nt cdr3_aa
- - TRBJ2-1 TRBV10-1 TGCGCCAGCAGTGAAACTAGATACAATGAGCAGTTCTTC CASSETRYNEQFF
- - TRBJ1-2 TRBV30 TGTGCCTGGAGTAACAGGAGATATTATAACTATGGCTACACCTTC CAWSNRRYYNYGYTF
- TRBD2 TRBJ2-2 TRBV2 TGTGCCAGCACTTATAGCGGGACCATCGGGGAGCTGTTTTTT CASTYSGTIGELFF
- TRBD1 TRBJ2-1 TRBV27 TGTGCCAGCCTAGGGACAGATTACAATGAGCAGTTCTTC CASLGTDYNEQFF
few TRBD2 TRBJ2-7 TRBV10-1 TGCGCCAGCAGTGTGGGACTAGTCGGATCCGAGCAGTACTTC CASSVGLVGSEQYF
- TRBD1 TRBJ1-6 TRBV19 TGTGCCAGTTCGAGAGGACAGGGACTATATAATTCACCCCTCCACTTT CASSRGQGLYNSPLHF
- - TRBJ2-5 TRBV28 TGTGCCAGCACCCCTTGGGGCGGGGGCAAGCAAGAGACCCAGTACTTC CASTPWGGGKQETQYF
once TRBD1 TRBJ1-6 TRBV4-2 TGTGCCAGCAGACAGGGGATCCTATCCAATTCACCCCTCCACTTT CASRQGILSNSPLHF
- TRBD2 TRBJ2-5 TRBV5-8 TGTGCCAGCAGCTTGACTAGCGGGAGACCCCAAGAGACCCAGTACTTC CASSLTSGRPQETQYF
- - TRBJ1-5 TRBV28 TGTGCCAGCAGTTTAAGCGCTCTGCCCCAGCATTTT CASSLSALPQHF
- - TRBJ1-5 TRBV7-8 TGTGCCAGCAGCTCCGGCCGGGGAAATAGCAATCAGCCCCAGCATTTT CASSSGRGNSNQPQHF
- - TRBJ1-4 TRBV27 TGTGCCAGCAGTTTCAGACAGACAACAACTAATGAAAAACTGTTTTTT CASSFRQTTTNEKLFF
- TRBD1 TRBJ2-7 TRBV20-1 TGCAGTGCTAGTCTACAGGGGGCGTACGAGCAGTACTTC CSASLQGAYEQYF
once TRBD2 TRBJ2-3 TRBV27 TGTGCCAGCAGGGGCCTGGGGCTAGCGGAGCCTAGCACAGATACGCAGTATTTT CASRGLGLAEPSTDTQYF
- - TRBJ1-1 TRBV30 TGTGCCTGGAGCCCTTTGGCGACTTCAAACACTGAAGCTTTCTTT CAWSPLATSNTEAFF
- - TRBJ2-5 TRBV10-3 TGTGCCATCAGTCAGGACCAAGAGACCCAGTACTTC CAISQDQETQYF
once - TRBJ2-1 TRBV19 TGTGCCAGTAGTGCCCCCAGCGTCTGGACACTGGGAAGTGACAATGAGCAGTTCTTC CASSAPSVWTLGSDNEQFF
- - TRBJ1-1 TRBV11-3 TGTGCCAGCAGCTTAGTGGCAGGGGCTTGGACTGAAGCTTTCTTT CASSLVAGAWTEAFF
- TRBD2 TRBJ2-2 TRBV5-5 TGTGCCAGCAGCCTGGACGGGGAGGGCACCGGGGAGCTGTTTTTT CASSLDGEGTGELFF
- TRBD1 TRBJ1-5 TRBV16 TGTGCCAGCACACCGGGGACAGGGTACGACCAGCCCCAGCATTTT CASTPGTGYDQPQHF
- TRBD1 TRBJ2-7 TRBV30 TGTGCCTGGAGGGGAATTGGGGACAGGGGATCCTACGAGCAGTACTTC CAWRGIGDRGSYEQYF
once - TRBJ2-5 TRBV7-3 TGTGCCAGCAGCCAGAGGGCGGGAGAGGGGGAACAAGAGACCCAGTACTTC CASSQRAGEGEQETQYF
- TRBD2 TRBJ2-5 TRBV10-1 TGCGCCAGCAGTGAGTCTCTAGCGGAAGAGACCCAGTACTTC CASSESLAEETQYF
few - TRBJ1-1 TRBV30 TGTGCCTGGATTCGCAGGGGAAGCACTGAAGCTTTCTTT CAWIRRGSTEAFF
- - TRBJ2-7 TRBV18 TGTGCCAGCTCACCAGGCCCCTACGAGCAGTACTTC CASSPGPYEQYF
- TRBD1 TRBJ2-1 TRBV7-9 TGTGCCAGCAGCTCACTCTCAGGGGGCGCGATGGACAATGAGCAGTTCTTC CASSSLSGGAMDNEQFF
- TRBD1 TRBJ1-4 TRBV2 TGTGCCAGCAGTGCTGGGACAGGGGGCAAGGAAAAACTGTTTTTT CASSAGTGGKEKLFF
- TRBD2 TRBJ2-1 TRBV29-1 TGCAGCTTAACCGGGACTAGCGGGGTTTACAATGAGCAGTTCTTC CSLTGTSGVYNEQFF